Listed below are T cell receptor beta chains from one sample, sequenced in a study of cytomegalovirus exposure and HLA in healthy donors. Using immunoSEQ multiplex PCR, the repertoire was profiled, and TCRdb retains in-frame clones only, with some absent. The sample lists around 100,000 clones; about 80% were seen once. The sample consisted of PBMCs. These receptor sequences come from a young woman in good health and CMV-seropositive. The CDR3 runs from the conserved cysteine through the conserved F or W. D genes are given only for firm matches. The listing skips clone size in some rows; elsewhere it reads once, few, many or a size class.

clone size: once; J gene: TRBJ2-5; V gene: TRBV5-1; D gene: TRBD2; CDR3 protein: CASSTPLGSGDQETQYF; CDR3 DNA: TGCGCCAGCAGCACTCCTCTGGGGAGCGGGGACCAAGAGACCCAGTACTTC
clone size: NA; J gene: TRBJ2-7; V gene: TRBV27; D gene: NA; CDR3 protein: CASSLTYSYEQYF; CDR3 DNA: TGTGCCAGCAGTTTGACTTACTCCTACGAGCAGTACTTC
clone size: NA; J gene: TRBJ2-5; V gene: TRBV6-1; D gene: NA; CDR3 protein: CASTPWGRGETQYF; CDR3 DNA: TGTGCCAGCACTCCGTGGGGGCGAGGAGAGACCCAGTACTTC
clone size: NA; J gene: TRBJ1-3; V gene: TRBV5-4; D gene: NA; CDR3 protein: CASSSGYPSGNTIYF; CDR3 DNA: TGTGCCAGCAGCTCGGGATACCCCTCTGGAAACACCATATATTTT
clone size: NA; J gene: TRBJ1-6; V gene: TRBV27; D gene: TRBD1; CDR3 protein: CASGHPGTGSSPLHF; CDR3 DNA: TGTGCCAGCGGTCATCCCGGGACAGGGAGCTCACCCCTCCACTTT
clone size: NA; J gene: TRBJ2-7; V gene: TRBV7-9; D gene: TRBD1; CDR3 protein: CASSGMGQGSHEQYF; CDR3 DNA: TGTGCCAGCAGCGGGATGGGACAGGGTAGCCACGAGCAGTACTTC
clone size: NA; J gene: TRBJ1-1; V gene: TRBV7-2; D gene: NA; CDR3 protein: CASSLNRDNTEAFF; CDR3 DNA: TGTGCCAGCAGCTTAAACAGGGATAACACTGAAGCTTTCTTT
clone size: NA; J gene: TRBJ1-4; V gene: TRBV7-2; D gene: NA; CDR3 protein: CASSLRVRDTEKLFF; CDR3 DNA: TGTGCCAGCAGCTTAAGAGTCAGGGACACAGAAAAACTGTTTTTT
clone size: NA; J gene: TRBJ2-5; V gene: TRBV2; D gene: NA; CDR3 protein: CASRGATVISTQYF; CDR3 DNA: TGTGCCAGCAGGGGGGCGACCGTAATTTCGACCCAGTACTTC
clone size: NA; J gene: TRBJ2-7; V gene: TRBV5-6; D gene: TRBD1; CDR3 protein: CASSHRDSYEQYF; CDR3 DNA: TGTGCCAGCAGCCATCGGGACAGCTACGAGCAGTACTTC
clone size: NA; J gene: TRBJ1-5; V gene: TRBV27; D gene: NA; CDR3 protein: CASSFGRGANQPQHF; CDR3 DNA: TGTGCCAGCAGTTTCGGGCGGGGGGCGAATCAGCCCCAGCATTTT
clone size: NA; J gene: TRBJ1-4; V gene: TRBV7-6; D gene: TRBD1; CDR3 protein: CASSKKMDRAGEKLFF; CDR3 DNA: TGTGCCAGCAGCAAAAAAATGGACAGGGCTGGTGAAAAACTGTTTTTT
clone size: few; J gene: TRBJ1-2; V gene: TRBV5-1; D gene: TRBD1; CDR3 protein: CASSLTGQDVITYGYTF; CDR3 DNA: TGCGCCAGCAGCCTGACCGGACAGGACGTAATCACTTATGGCTACACCTTC
clone size: NA; J gene: TRBJ2-3; V gene: TRBV18; D gene: TRBD1; CDR3 protein: CASSPTGQGTTDTQYF; CDR3 DNA: TGTGCCAGCTCACCCACGGGACAGGGGACGACAGATACGCAGTATTTT
clone size: NA; J gene: TRBJ1-1; V gene: TRBV5-1; D gene: TRBD1; CDR3 protein: CASSLAFGDRGDTEAFF; CDR3 DNA: TGCGCCAGCAGCTTGGCCTTTGGGGACAGGGGTGACACTGAAGCTTTCTTT
clone size: NA; J gene: TRBJ1-2; V gene: TRBV19; D gene: NA; CDR3 protein: CASRKIPPGPYGYTF; CDR3 DNA: TGTGCCAGTAGGAAAATCCCGCCAGGGCCCTATGGCTACACCTTC
clone size: NA; J gene: TRBJ1-5; V gene: TRBV4-1; D gene: NA; CDR3 protein: CASSQAFSFNQPQHF; CDR3 DNA: TGCGCCAGCAGCCAAGCGTTTAGCTTTAATCAGCCCCAGCATTTT
clone size: NA; J gene: TRBJ1-2; V gene: TRBV5-1; D gene: NA; CDR3 protein: CASSLELPGGNYGYTF; CDR3 DNA: TGCGCCAGCAGCTTGGAGCTCCCGGGAGGAAACTATGGCTACACCTTC
clone size: NA; J gene: TRBJ1-4; V gene: TRBV30; D gene: NA; CDR3 protein: CAWRMSFSEKLFF; CDR3 DNA: TGTGCCTGGAGGATGTCTTTTAGTGAAAAACTGTTTTTT
clone size: NA; J gene: TRBJ2-5; V gene: TRBV2; D gene: NA; CDR3 protein: CASSVGRQETQYF; CDR3 DNA: TGTGCCAGCAGTGTGGGCAGACAAGAGACCCAGTACTTC
clone size: NA; J gene: TRBJ1-1; V gene: TRBV7-9; D gene: TRBD1; CDR3 protein: CSSSPGRGQGVGAFF; CDR3 DNA: TGTTCCAGCAGCCCTGGTAGGGGACAGGGGGTCGGAGCTTTCTTT
clone size: NA; J gene: TRBJ1-1; V gene: TRBV5-1; D gene: NA; CDR3 protein: CASSRTPGGATEAFF; CDR3 DNA: TGCGCCAGCAGCCGAACACCGGGCGGGGCAACTGAAGCTTTCTTT
clone size: NA; J gene: TRBJ1-1; V gene: TRBV25-1; D gene: NA; CDR3 protein: CASSDKGGRSTEAFF; CDR3 DNA: TGTGCCAGCAGTGATAAGGGAGGAAGGAGCACTGAAGCTTTCTTT
clone size: NA; J gene: TRBJ1-1; V gene: TRBV28; D gene: TRBD1; CDR3 protein: CASSLQGGNTEAFF; CDR3 DNA: TGTGCCAGCAGCTTACAGGGGGGGAACACTGAAGCTTTCTTT
clone size: few; J gene: TRBJ2-7; V gene: TRBV5-1; D gene: TRBD2; CDR3 protein: CASSLTSGRDEQYF; CDR3 DNA: TGCGCCAGCAGCTTGACTAGCGGGAGAGACGAGCAGTACTTC
clone size: NA; J gene: TRBJ1-1; V gene: TRBV21-1; D gene: NA; CDR3 protein: CASSSGDRPHTEAFF; CDR3 DNA: TGTGCCAGCAGCTCTGGGGACAGGCCCCACACTGAAGCTTTCTTT